This T cell receptor (beta chain) was identified in a study of blood T cells in healthy people across ages. V was clipped by 5 bases and J by 1 base; unmatched bases: 6. The CDR3 covers 15 residues. Per germline, CDR1 MNHNY and CDR2 SVGAGI (reference sequence). A second PCR of roughly 7 to 11 cycles used a sample-barcoded 5' primer and a J-beta primer mix. TCRdb ran MiXCR on the 5' RACE reads and lists one entry per CDR3 protein. Altogether about 640,000 distinct CDR3 sequences are present, roughly 58% being singletons, with the ten largest covering 35% to 40%. The gene calls are TRBV6-6 and TRBJ2-3; TRBD1 matches at 7 bases. What was sequenced was blood. The origin of this receptor is a man aged 60-69 years in good health. CDR3 sequence: CASSPGQVRTDTQYF. In DNA form, the CDR3 reads TGTGCCAGCAGTCCCGGACAGGTGCGCACAGATACGCAGTATTTT.